A single sample is the source of the 5 T cell receptor beta chains below, sequenced in a study of blood T cell repertoires in COVID-19. Produced via immunoSEQ multiplex PCR; TCRdb's table is partial and in-frame only. The sample lists roughly 180,000 clones; 86% were seen once. Input material: peripheral blood. All receptors derive from a man aged 18 to 30 with acute or convalescent COVID-19.

The V call is TRBV5-4, the J call TRBJ1-2; 12 nucleotides line up with TRBD1. Germline assignment: CDR1 SGHNT and CDR2 YYREEE (reference sequence). The CDR3 covers 16 residues. J was trimmed by 5 bases and V by 4 bases; bases with no gene match: 9. The CDR3 bases are TGTGCCAGCAGCATCCGGGACAGGGGGCGAGGGTATGGCTACACCTTC. Residues: CASSIRDRGRGYGYTF.

The table lists this clone with a count of one. The CDR3 DNA reads TGTGCCATCATCCCGGACCGGGGAGATACGCAGTATTTT. Translating gives CAIIPDRGDTQYF. V gene TRBV10-3 combines with J gene TRBJ2-3, with a weak D call TRBD2 (5 bases). CDR1 is ENHRY, CDR2 SYGVKD, per germline. This CDR3 has 13 amino acids. Trimming shortened V by 7 bases and J by 5 bases, and 13 bases separated the two germline ends.

V and J are TRBV18 and TRBJ2-5; 8 positions agree with TRBD2. The V gene end was trimmed by 8 bases and the J gene end by 4 bases; junction bases not matched to a gene: 6. The length of the CDR3 is 13 residues. Germline loops: CDR1 KGHSH, CDR2 LQKENI. The CDR3 is CASAQTSVETQYF. In nucleotides, the CDR3 is TGTGCCAGCGCCCAGACTAGCGTAGAGACCCAGTACTTC.

This chain links TRBV30 with TRBJ2-7, with 11 bases aligning to TRBD1. Germline-derived CDR1 and CDR2 are GTSNPN and SVGIG (reference sequence). V gave up 4 bases and J gave up 3 bases; unmatched junction bases: 5. CDR3 length: 14 residues. The CDR3 loop is CAWNSGTGGYEQYF. The CDR3 DNA is TGTGCCTGGAATTCCGGGACAGGGGGCTACGAGCAGTACTTC.

This sequence joins TRBV2 and TRBJ1-5, with a possible D match to TRBD1 (5 bases). The germline gives CDR1 SNHLY, CDR2 FYNNEI. The CDR3 length is 14 residues. The V end lost 6 bases, the J end lost 7 bases, and 16 bases lay between the germline ends. This chain's CDR3 is CASSRGTQGQPQHF. The CDR3 DNA reads TGTGCCAGCAGCCGCGGGACCCAGGGCCAGCCCCAGCATTTT.